Below, 20 T cell receptor beta chains from the same sample are listed, as sequenced in a study of shared clonotypes between healthy human individuals. Assay: immunoSEQ multiplex PCR; the TCRdb copy retains only in-frame clones and omits some. The repertoire holds roughly 2,300,000 clones, around 92% seen once, with 0.3% to 0.45% in the top ten. Sequencing was done on a sample of naive CD4+ T cells from PBMCs. Noted subset: CD45RA+ positively selected. The receptors shown here come from a man aged 18 to 30 in good health. Some clones in this sample may be carry-over from other donors' samples.

The V and J genes are TRBV18 and TRBJ2-7, with 9 bases lining up with TRBD1. In germline, CDR1 is KGHSH, CDR2 LQKENI. V gave up 3 bases and J gave up 5 bases; unmatched junction bases: 5. The CDR3 is made up of 14 amino acids. CDR3 coding DNA: TGTGCCAGCTCACCGGGACAGGGTAACCACGAGCAGTACTTC. Protein sequence: CASSPGQGNHEQYF.

CDR3: CASRFLGQGKETQYF. Written as DNA, the CDR3 is TGTGCCAGCAGGTTCCTTGGGCAGGGGAAAGAGACCCAGTACTTC. The rearrangement joins TRBV27 to TRBJ2-5; tentatively, D is TRBD1 (6 bases). Trimming removed 6 bases from V and 3 bases from J, with 17 bases in between. The CDR3 length is 15 residues. Germline-derived CDR1 and CDR2 are MNHEY and SMNVEV (reference sequence).

V and J are TRBV6-1 and TRBJ1-1; D might be TRBD1 (5 bases). Trimming pared 7 bases from V and 7 bases from J, leaving 13 bases between. CDR1 is MNHNS, CDR2 SASEGT, per germline. The CDR3 totals 12 residues. This CDR3 is CASTRQFVEAFF. The CDR3 DNA reads TGTGCCAGCACAAGACAGTTCGTTGAAGCTTTCTTT.

The CDR3 DNA reads TGTGCCAGCAGTTTACTTGCGGGGTCAACTAATGAAAAACTGTTTTTT. Its protein product is CASSLLAGSTNEKLFF. V is TRBV27 and J is TRBJ1-4; unclear D gene. The CDR3 consists of 16 residues. The V gene's germline CDR1 is MNHEY and CDR2 SMNVEV (reference sequence). V was shortened by 2 bases and J by 0 bases, with 10 bases between the two germline ends.

V usage is TRBV19 and J usage is TRBJ2-1; unclear D gene. The CDR3 is 12 amino acids. Germline lookup yields CDR1 LNHDA and CDR2 SQIVND (reference sequence). V gave up 1 base and J gave up 5 bases, with 3 bases separating them. CDR3 in DNA: TGTGCCAGTAGTATAGCGGACAATGAGCAGTTCTTC. This codes for CASSIADNEQFF. Looking up the rest from reference TRBV19 and TRBJ2-1 gives the full variable domain: DGGITQSPKYLFRKEGQNVTLSCEQNLNHDAMYWYRQDPGQGLRLIYYSQIVNDFQKGDIAEGYSVSREKKESFPLTVTSAQKNPTAFYLCASSIADNEQFFGPGTRLTVL.

V gene TRBV5-4 combines with J gene TRBJ2-5; 7 bases fit TRBD2. CDR3 size: 14 residues. Per germline, CDR1 SGHNT and CDR2 YYREEE (reference sequence). V trimming: 4 bases; J trimming: 4 bases; junction bases outside the gene matches: 7. Here the CDR3 reads CASSPMGGSETQYF. CDR3 nucleotides: TGTGCCAGCAGCCCCATGGGGGGGTCAGAGACCCAGTACTTC. The full variable domain, completed using reference TRBV5-4 and TRBJ2-5, is ETGVTQSPTHLIKTRGQQVTLRCSSQSGHNTVSWYQQALGQGPQFIFQYYREEENGRGNFPPRFSGLQFPNYSSELNVNALELDDSALYLCASSPMGGSETQYFGPGTRLLVL.

V usage is TRBV4-1 and J usage is TRBJ2-2; 7 bases agree with TRBD2. Germline-derived CDR1 and CDR2 are MGHRA and YSYEKL. CDR3 length equals 15 residues. With V trimmed by 0 bases and J by 6 bases, 4 bases remained unmatched. The CDR3: CASSQEAGAAGELFF. CDR3 sequence (DNA): TGCGCCAGCAGCCAAGAGGCGGGAGCGGCCGGGGAGCTGTTTTTT.

This clone was found once. This chain links TRBV28 with TRBJ2-5; D is undetermined. CDR3 length: 14 residues. V lost 4 bases to trimming and J lost 0 bases, with 9 bases between them. Germline loops: CDR1 MDHEN, CDR2 SYDVKM. The CDR3 sequence: CASSSPRYQETQYF. CDR3 in DNA: TGTGCCAGCAGTTCACCTCGGTACCAAGAGACCCAGTACTTC.

Note on this clone: Other DNA sequences in this sample translate to the same CDR3. The V and J genes are TRBV28 and TRBJ2-5; D gene unclear. The CDR3 runs to 11 residues. The germline V gene has CDR1 MDHEN and CDR2 SYDVKM. V was shortened by 4 bases and J by 4 bases, with 4 bases between the two germline ends. Here the CDR3 reads CASSSRETQYF. The DNA of the CDR3 is TGTGCCAGCAGTTCTCGAGAGACCCAGTACTTC.

The chain combines TRBV11-2 with TRBJ2-3; D gene uncertain. The CDR3 sequence is 11 residues long. With 8 bases removed from V and 2 bases from J, the gap between germline ends came to 5 bases. Germline V gene lookup returns CDR1 SGHAT and CDR2 FQNNGV. The CDR3 DNA reads TGTGCCAGCCTCCTCACAGATACGCAGTATTTT. This gives the protein CASLLTDTQYF.

The chain combines TRBV9 with TRBJ1-2; D ambiguous. The germline V and J ends were trimmed by 2 bases and 4 bases, with 9 bases remaining between them. The CDR3 consists of 13 residues. Germline V gene sequence: CDR1 SGDLS, CDR2 YYNGEE. CDR3 nucleotide sequence: TGTGCCAGCAGCGTCGGCGGTTTCTATGGCTACACCTTC. It codes for CASSVGGFYGYTF.

The chain recombines TRBV28 with TRBJ1-2, with D hard to call. The CDR3 is made up of 15 amino acids. V gave up 4 bases and J gave up 4 bases, with 16 bases separating them. In germline, CDR1 is MDHEN, CDR2 SYDVKM. The CDR3 DNA reads as TGTGCCAGCAGTTCAATACCGGGCCTCAGCTATGGCTACACCTTC. Translation gives CASSSIPGLSYGYTF.

The chain uses TRBV5-1 and TRBJ2-7, with 8 bases identical to TRBD2. V lost 0 bases, J lost 4 bases, and 15 bases stayed unmatched. The CDR3 totals 18 residues. CDR1 and CDR2 (germline): SGHRS, YFSETQ. The CDR3 reads CASSLELASRGRPYEQYF. The CDR3 nucleotides are TGCGCCAGCAGCTTGGAGTTAGCTTCACGCGGGAGGCCATACGAGCAGTACTTC. The full variable domain, its missing parts supplied by reference TRBV5-1 and TRBJ2-7, is KAGVTQTPRYLIKTRGQQVTLSCSPISGHRSVSWYQQTPGQGLQFLFEYFSETQRNKGNFPGRFSGRQFSNSRSEMNVSTLELGDSALYLCASSLELASRGRPYEQYFGPGTRLTVT.

The V and J genes are TRBV19 and TRBJ2-3, with 10 positions matching TRBD2. Germline V lookup: CDR1 LNHDA, CDR2 SQIVND (reference sequence). V trimming: 5 bases; J trimming: 9 bases; junction bases outside the gene matches: 11. CDR3 length: 15 amino acids. CDR3 nucleotides: TGTGCCAGTAGTTACTCTAGCGGGAGACGTCTAACGCAGTATTTT. Translated, it gives CASSYSSGRRLTQYF.

As for this clone: Other DNA sequences from this sample encode an identical CDR3 as well. The chain employs TRBV28 and TRBJ1-2; D perhaps matches TRBD1 (6 bases). The CDR3 loop spans 13 amino acids. Trimming stripped 3 bases from V and 5 bases from J, with 10 bases between. Germline lookup yields CDR1 MDHEN and CDR2 SYDVKM. The CDR3 loop reads CASSFGQGYGYTF. CDR3 DNA: TGTGCCAGCAGTTTTGGGCAGGGGTATGGCTACACCTTC.

Only one count was recorded for this clone. The chain has TRBV2 and TRBJ2-7; 9 bases line up with TRBD2. Germline lookup yields CDR1 SNHLY and CDR2 FYNNEI. V shed 9 bases and J 6 bases; nucleotides not matched to a gene: 9. The CDR3 is 13 amino acids. The CDR3 is CASAGGPSGEQYF. In nucleotides, the CDR3 is TGTGCCAGTGCGGGAGGGCCTAGTGGCGAGCAGTACTTC.

V usage is TRBV19 and J usage is TRBJ1-5; 9 bases align to TRBD1. V lost 6 bases to trimming and J lost 7 bases; unmatched junction nucleotides: 7. CDR3 size: 14 residues. Germline CDR1 and CDR2: LNHDA and SQIVND (reference sequence). DNA of the CDR3: TGTGCCAGTAGCGAGGGGACAGGGAGACAGCCCCAGCATTTT. Translated: CASSEGTGRQPQHF.

V gene TRBV2 combines with J gene TRBJ1-2; 10 nucleotides match TRBD1. V lost 7 bases and J lost 3; bases outside the gene matches: 5. The CDR3 contains 14 residues. Per germline, CDR1 SNHLY and CDR2 FYNNEI. In DNA form, the CDR3 reads TGTGCCAGCATTCCGGGACAGGGGTACTATGGCTACACCTTC. It codes for CASIPGQGYYGYTF.

This chain links TRBV28 with TRBJ1-2; a weak D match, TRBD1 (6 bases). V lost 3 bases and J lost 4, with 15 bases in between. Germline V gene sequence: CDR1 MDHEN, CDR2 SYDVKM. This CDR3 region has 15 residues. Here the CDR3 reads CASSLGRGYVYGYTF. In nucleotides, the CDR3 is TGTGCCAGCAGTTTGGGCAGGGGCTATGTCTATGGCTACACCTTC.

This clone was observed a few times. V usage is TRBV5-1 and J usage is TRBJ1-1; possible D gene TRBD1, 6 bases. Germline V gives CDR1 SGHRS, CDR2 YFSETQ. The CDR3 is 13 amino acids. The V gene lost 5 bases and the J gene lost 5 bases, with 13 bases spanning the gap. DNA for the CDR3: TGCGCCAGCAGATGGGGGCCGCGGACTGAAGCTTTCTTT. Translated, it gives CASRWGPRTEAFF.